Each of the 7 T cell receptor beta chains below was sequenced from the same sample in a study of T cell responses to AZD1222 COVID-19 vaccine. The method was immunoSEQ multiplex PCR; TCRdb's version includes in-frame clones alone and lacks a portion of them. The repertoire holds more than 90,000 clones, about 89% seen once, with around 9.6% in the top ten. The source material was peripheral blood, sampled 28 days after the second AZD1222 dose. The receptors here all came from an adult who received the AZD1222 COVID-19 vaccine.

The chain recombines TRBV6-6 with TRBJ2-1; D gene ambiguous. V shed 4 bases and J shed 6 bases, with 4 bases lying between them. Germline-derived CDR1 and CDR2 are MNHNY and SVGAGI (reference sequence). The CDR3 sequence is 11 residues long. CDR3 sequence reads: CASSLGNEQFF. CDR3 DNA: TGTGCCAGCAGTTTGGGCAATGAGCAGTTCTTC.

This clone showed up just once. The rearrangement joins TRBV30 to TRBJ2-3; TRBD1 is a possible D gene (6 bases). The length of the CDR3 is 16 residues. CDR1 is GTSNPN and CDR2 is SVGIG in the germline V gene (reference sequence). V was cut by 0 bases and J by 2 bases, with 15 bases left in between. The CDR3 here is CAWSVQGLVTTDTQYF. The CDR3 nucleotides are TGTGCCTGGAGTGTACAGGGTCTAGTAACCACAGATACGCAGTATTTT.

The chain combines TRBV7-2 with TRBJ2-6; D is unresolved. V shed 4 bases and J shed 0 bases, with 1 base lying between them. Germline V CDR1 and CDR2: SGHTA, FQGNSA. CDR3 length equals 13 residues. The DNA of the CDR3 is TGTGCCAGCAGCTACTCTGGGGCCAACGTCCTGACTTTC. Translating gives CASSYSGANVLTF.

The rearrangement links TRBV7-6 to TRBJ2-7; 10 positions agree with TRBD1. Germline assignment: CDR1 SGHVS and CDR2 FNYEAQ. The CDR3 consists of 17 residues. With 0 bases clipped from V and 2 bases from J, the junction kept 7 bases outside the gene matches. The CDR3 region has the DNA TGTGCCAGCAGCTTAGCCCTCCCCGGGACAGGGGCCTACGAGCAGTACTTC. This sequence encodes CASSLALPGTGAYEQYF.

V and J are TRBV6-5 and TRBJ2-7, with D hard to call. Germline CDR1 and CDR2: MNHEY and SVGAGI. The germline V and J ends were trimmed by 0 bases and 3 bases, with 6 bases remaining between them. This CDR3 spans 13 amino acids. CDR3 DNA sequence: TGTGCCAGCAGTTACTCCGATGGCTACGAGCAGTACTTC. Its protein product is CASSYSDGYEQYF.

This chain uses TRBV12-5 with TRBJ1-1, with no clear D. Germline-derived CDR1 and CDR2 are LGHNT and FRNRAP. V lost 5 bases, J lost 6 bases, and 16 bases lay in between. The CDR3 loop spans 14 amino acids. The CDR3 region is CASGPPWEQAEAFF. In nucleotides, the CDR3 is TGTGCTAGTGGTCCCCCCTGGGAGCAGGCTGAAGCTTTCTTT.

This clone has a handful of counts. The rearrangement joins TRBV5-4 to TRBJ2-7; 12 bases are a match to TRBD1. This CDR3 is built from 13 residues. The V gene's germline CDR1 is SGHNT and CDR2 YYREEE (reference sequence). Trimming at V came to 4 bases and at J to 12 bases, leaving 8 bases not matched to a gene. As DNA, the CDR3 is TGTGCCAGCAGCCGGGACAGGGGGCCCGATCGGTACTTC. Amino acid sequence: CASSRDRGPDRYF.